The TCR beta chain under discussion was sequenced for a study of T cells in Graves' hyperthyroidism and ophthalmopathy. RNA transcripts yielded amplified TCR beta CDR3 regions. In the first-round RT-PCR of the TCR CDR3, the HTBI primer set was used. TCRdb independently ran MiXCR on the multiplex PCR reads; one entry per CDR3 protein. The sample carries some 600,000 distinct CDR3 sequences, just over 45% recorded once. If no ophthalmopathy progression occurred within 18 months, Graves' hyperthyroidism was stable. The study enrolled patients aged 18 to 65 with newly diagnosed hyperthyroidism of under 2 months' duration. Not enrolled were patients with uncontrolled infection, other autoimmune disease, pregnancy or lactation. This clonotype has at least ten counts. Germline-derived CDR1 and CDR2 are SEHNR and FQNEAQ (reference sequence). This CDR3 has 13 amino acids. Trimming took off 5 bases at V and 0 bases at J, with 7 bases between the two ends.

The chain recombines TRBV7-9 with TRBJ1-1; D not certain. The TCR originated in a woman aged 18-29 years with Graves' hyperthyroidism. The sequencing input was peripheral blood or thyroid tissue (not recorded which). Here the CDR3 DNA reads TGTGCCAGCAGCCTGGTAGTGAACACTGAAGCTTTCTTT. Protein: CASSLVVNTEAFF.